This T cell receptor (beta chain) stems from a study of Graves' ophthalmopathy and Graves' hyperthyroidism. Across the study: Hyperthyroidism was classified as stable if no ophthalmopathy occurred within 18 months of follow-up.

Investigators amplified TCR beta CDR3 regions from RNA transcripts. An opening RT-PCR round employed HTBI primers and preceded a second-round multiplex PCR. TCRdb independently ran MiXCR on the multiplex PCR reads; one entry per CDR3 protein. Of 560,000 or so distinct CDR3 sequences listed, roughly 39% were seen once; the top ten hold about 4.1%. The material sequenced was peripheral blood or thyroid tissue (not recorded which). The clonotype comes from an adult man with Graves' hyperthyroidism.

CDR3 amino acids: CASSFRDRAVEKLFF. The CDR3 coding sequence is TGTGCCAGCAGCTTCCGGGACAGGGCGGTGGAAAAACTGTTTTTT. This rearrangement joins TRBV7-9 to TRBJ1-4; 9 nucleotides match TRBD1. V shed 3 bases, J shed 8 bases, and the junction held 7 bases outside the gene matches. This CDR3 has 15 residues. CDR1 is SEHNR and CDR2 is FQNEAQ in the germline V gene (reference sequence).